This T cell receptor beta chain originates from a study of T-cell memory formation after mild COVID-19. As for the study in general: Clustering of TCRs was largely donor specific.

The CDR3 consists of 18 residues. V lost 0 bases, J lost 9 bases, and 12 bases stayed unmatched. Germline CDR1 and CDR2: LGHNA and YSLEER. The study's findings and limits: Researchers could not confirm that second-wave clones peaking on day 37 targeted SARS-CoV-2.

In regard to this clonotype: What it binds is not known.

TCRdb independently ran MiXCR on the 5' RACE reads; one entry per CDR3 protein. Among about 160,000 distinct CDR3 sequences listed, around a third were seen once. This sequence was found in an adult woman who had mild COVID-19 (a few samples of this study predate the infection). Cell type and time point are not known. The rearrangement joins TRBV4-3 to TRBJ2-1; 12 bases fit TRBD2. Sequences were obtained from PBMCs or a T cell subset sorted from them (not recorded which). In nucleotides, the CDR3 is TGCGCCAGCAGCCAAGAGTTAAGACTAGCGGGAGAGTTCAGTGAGCAGTTCTTC. It encodes CASSQELRLAGEFSEQFF.